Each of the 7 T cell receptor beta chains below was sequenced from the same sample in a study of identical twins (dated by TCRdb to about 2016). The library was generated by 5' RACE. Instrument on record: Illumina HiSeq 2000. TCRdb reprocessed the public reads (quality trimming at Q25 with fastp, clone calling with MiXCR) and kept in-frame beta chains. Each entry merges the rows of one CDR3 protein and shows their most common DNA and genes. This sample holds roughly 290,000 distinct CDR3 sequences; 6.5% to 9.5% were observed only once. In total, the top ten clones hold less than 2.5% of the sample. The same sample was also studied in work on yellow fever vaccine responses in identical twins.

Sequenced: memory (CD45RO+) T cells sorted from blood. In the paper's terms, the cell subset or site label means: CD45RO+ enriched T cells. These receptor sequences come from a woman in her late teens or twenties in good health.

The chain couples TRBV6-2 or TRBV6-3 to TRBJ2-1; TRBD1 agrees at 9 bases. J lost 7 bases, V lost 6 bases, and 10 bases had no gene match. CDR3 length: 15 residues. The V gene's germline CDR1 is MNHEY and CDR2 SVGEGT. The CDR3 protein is CASSSRDRVLNEQFF. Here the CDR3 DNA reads TGTGCCAGCAGCAGCCGGGACAGGGTTTTGAATGAGCAGTTCTTC.

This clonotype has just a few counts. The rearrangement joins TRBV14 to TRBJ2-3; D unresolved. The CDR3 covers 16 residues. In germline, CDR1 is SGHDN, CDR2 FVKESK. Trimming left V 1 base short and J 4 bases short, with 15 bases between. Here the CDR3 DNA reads TGTGCCAGCAGCCAAGCGGTGGGCTTCTTCTCAGATACGCAGTATTTT. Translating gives CASSQAVGFFSDTQYF.

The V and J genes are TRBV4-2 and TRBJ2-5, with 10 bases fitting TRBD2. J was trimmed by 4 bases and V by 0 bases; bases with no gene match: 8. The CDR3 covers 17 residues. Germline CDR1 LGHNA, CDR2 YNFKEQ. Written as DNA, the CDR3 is TGTGCCAGCAGCCAAGAAGGTACTAGCGGGGTTGCAGAGACCCAGTACTTC. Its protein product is CASSQEGTSGVAETQYF.

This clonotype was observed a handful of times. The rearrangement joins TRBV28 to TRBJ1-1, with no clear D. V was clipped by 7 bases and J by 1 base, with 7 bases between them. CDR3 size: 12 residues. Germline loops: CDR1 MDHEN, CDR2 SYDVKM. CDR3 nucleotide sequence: TGTGCCAGCACCTTCGGGAACACTGAAGCTTTCTTT. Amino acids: CASTFGNTEAFF.

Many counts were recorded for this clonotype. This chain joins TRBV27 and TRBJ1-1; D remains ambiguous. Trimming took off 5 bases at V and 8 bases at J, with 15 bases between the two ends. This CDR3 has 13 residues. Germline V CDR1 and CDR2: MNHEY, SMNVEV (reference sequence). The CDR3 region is CASSIEPSREAFF. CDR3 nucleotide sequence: TGTGCCAGCAGTATCGAACCGTCCAGGGAAGCTTTCTTT.

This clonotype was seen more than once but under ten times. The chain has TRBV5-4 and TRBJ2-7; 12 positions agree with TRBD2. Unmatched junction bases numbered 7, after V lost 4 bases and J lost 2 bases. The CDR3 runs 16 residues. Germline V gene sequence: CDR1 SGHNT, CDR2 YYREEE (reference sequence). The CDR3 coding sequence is TGTGCCAGCAGCACAGGACTAGCGGGAATAACCTACGAGCAGTACTTC. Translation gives CASSTGLAGITYEQYF.

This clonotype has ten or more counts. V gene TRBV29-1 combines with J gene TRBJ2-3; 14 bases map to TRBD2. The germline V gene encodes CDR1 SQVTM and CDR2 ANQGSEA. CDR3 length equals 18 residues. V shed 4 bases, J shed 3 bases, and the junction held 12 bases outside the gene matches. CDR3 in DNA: TGCAGCGTTGCTGGGGAGACTAGCGGGAGGGTCTCGACAGATACGCAGTATTTT. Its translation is CSVAGETSGRVSTDTQYF.